These T cell receptor beta chains were read from a single sample in a study of shared clonotypes between healthy human individuals. The assay was immunoSEQ multiplex PCR, and TCRdb's table has in-frame clones only and misses some. The data contain about 1,800,000 clones, 85% to 95% of them singletons. The sequenced sample was naive CD8+ T cells sorted from blood. All receptors come from a man between 18 and 29 years old in good health. Each CDR3 is given with its conserved first and last residue. D genes are given only for firm matches. A row's size may be missing; if present it is once, few, many or a size class.

CDR3nt	CDR3aa	abundance	v_gene	d_gene	j_gene
TGTGCCAGCAGTTTATCCGCAGGGTTTGGAAACACCATATATTTT	CASSLSAGFGNTIYF	.	TRBV27	.	TRBJ1-3
TGCGCCAGCAGTGAGTCTCAGTACAATGAGCAGTTCTTC	CASSESQYNEQFF	.	TRBV10-2	.	TRBJ2-1
TGTGCCAGCAGTGCAGGGCAGTTAGCAGGGTACGGCTACACCTTC	CASSAGQLAGYGYTF	once	TRBV27	.	TRBJ1-2
TGCACCAGCAGCCTTGACTCCAGGGTGGGTGGAAACACCATATATTTT	CTSSLDSRVGGNTIYF	.	TRBV1	.	TRBJ1-3
TGTGCCTGGGGGGCAAGCGGGAGCTCTGCGGATACGCAGTATTTT	CAWGASGSSADTQYF	.	TRBV30	TRBD2	TRBJ2-3
TGTGCCAGCAGCTTAGGAGTCGAGGGCGGGGGCCATGAGACCCAGTACTTC	CASSLGVEGGGHETQYF	.	TRBV7-2	.	TRBJ2-5
TGTGCCAGCAGACCGACACTTTCACACACCTTC	CASRPTLSHTF	.	TRBV11-2	.	TRBJ1-2
TGTGCCAGCAGCCAGACTAGCGGGGGGCTAATTTTAGATACGCAGTATTTT	CASSQTSGGLILDTQYF	.	TRBV27	TRBD2	TRBJ2-3
TGTGCCAGCAGTGAAGGGCGGGCGGACCGAGAGACCCAGTACTTC	CASSEGRADRETQYF	.	TRBV2	.	TRBJ2-5
TGTGCCAGCAGCTTAGGAGCCTTAGGGACGGAGACCCAGTACTTC	CASSLGALGTETQYF	once	TRBV7-9	.	TRBJ2-5
TGCGCCAGCAGCACAAGCGTCTCCTACGAGCAGTACTTC	CASSTSVSYEQYF	.	TRBV4-3	.	TRBJ2-7
TGCGCCAGCAGCCACCGGACAGGGTCAAACTATGGCTACACCTTC	CASSHRTGSNYGYTF	.	TRBV4-3	TRBD1	TRBJ1-2
TGCGCCAGCAGCCTACAGGACAGCTCCTATAATTCACCCCTCCACTTT	CASSLQDSSYNSPLHF	.	TRBV5-1	.	TRBJ1-6
TGTGCCAGCAGCTTTCCGGGACTACTTTCTCCCGTAGAGACCCAGTACTTC	CASSFPGLLSPVETQYF	.	TRBV11-2	TRBD2	TRBJ2-5
TGTGCCAGCAGGGCCCGGCTGAAGGGACTAGCGGGAGAGAACACCGGGGAGCTGTTTTTT	CASRARLKGLAGENTGELFF	.	TRBV2	TRBD2	TRBJ2-2
TGTGCCAGCACCGACCGTAGGGGGGAGACTGAAGCTTTCTTT	CASTDRRGETEAFF	.	TRBV6-1	.	TRBJ1-1
TGTGCCAGCAGCTTCTCTGGGGGAATCTACGAGCAGTACTTC	CASSFSGGIYEQYF	once	TRBV5-5	.	TRBJ2-7
TGTGCCTGGAACAGAGCAGGAAGGGGCGATGAGCAGTTCTTC	CAWNRAGRGDEQFF	.	TRBV30	.	TRBJ2-1
TGTGCCTGGAGCGAGACAGGGGACTATGGCTACACCTTC	CAWSETGDYGYTF	once	TRBV30	TRBD1	TRBJ1-2
TGCGCCAGCAGACAAGACCTAGCTGGGCGGGCCCAAGAGACCCAGTACTTC	CASRQDLAGRAQETQYF	.	TRBV5-1	.	TRBJ2-5
TGCGCCAGCAGCCAAGTGAGGCAGGGGGCCTACGAGCAGTACTTC	CASSQVRQGAYEQYF	.	TRBV4-1	TRBD1	TRBJ2-7
TGTGCCAGCAGTTACGAGGGGGCAGGCTACACCTTC	CASSYEGAGYTF	.	TRBV6-5	TRBD1	TRBJ1-2
TGCAGCGTTGAGGAGGGGGAGGATACGCAGTATTTT	CSVEEGEDTQYF	.	TRBV29-1	.	TRBJ2-3
TGCGCCAGCAGCTTGGCTGGACAGGGTTACGAGCAGTACTTC	CASSLAGQGYEQYF	.	TRBV5-1	TRBD1	TRBJ2-7
TGCGCCAGCAGCTCCGGGACGAATGGGGCCAACGTCCTGACTTTC	CASSSGTNGANVLTF	.	TRBV5-1	.	TRBJ2-6
TGCAGCGTTTTCGGGCTCCCTGAAGCTTTCTTT	CSVFGLPEAFF	.	TRBV29-1	.	TRBJ1-1
TGCAGCGTTGATGGGGGGAACTATGGCTACACCTTC	CSVDGGNYGYTF	few	TRBV29-1	.	TRBJ1-2
TGTGCCAGCACCACACTCCGGGACAGCAAAACCTACGAGCAGTACTTC	CASTTLRDSKTYEQYF	.	TRBV6-6	TRBD1	TRBJ2-7
TGTGCCAGCAGCTTCTTTGGGGGACGCTACGAGCAGTACTTC	CASSFFGGRYEQYF	.	TRBV5-4	.	TRBJ2-7
TGTGCCAGCAGGTCCGGGACTAGCGTTAGCACAGATACGCAGTATTTT	CASRSGTSVSTDTQYF	.	TRBV27	TRBD2	TRBJ2-3
TGTGCCATCAGTGGGACGACAGTAGAAGCTTTCTTT	CAISGTTVEAFF	.	TRBV10-3	.	TRBJ1-1
TGTGCCAGCAGTTACTCGGCGTCAGGGGTAAAAGATACGCAGTATTTT	CASSYSASGVKDTQYF	once	TRBV6-5	.	TRBJ2-3
TGTGCCAGCAGCTTAGCGGTGTCCCAAGAGACCCAGTACTTC	CASSLAVSQETQYF	.	TRBV7-8	.	TRBJ2-5
TGCGCCAGCAGCCAAGGGGGGGGCGAGCAGTACTTC	CASSQGGGEQYF	few	TRBV4-3	TRBD2	TRBJ2-7
TGTGCCAGTCGAATGGACAGCGATAATGAAAAACTGTTTTTT	CASRMDSDNEKLFF	.	TRBV19	.	TRBJ1-4
TGTGCCAGCAGCCAAGATCTTTCTGGACTAGCGGGTAGTACGCAGTATTTT	CASSQDLSGLAGSTQYF	.	TRBV4-2	TRBD2	TRBJ2-3
TGTGCCAGATTGGGGGAGATTTCCTATTCACCCCTCCACTTT	CARLGEISYSPLHF	.	TRBV10-3	.	TRBJ1-6
TGTGCCTGGATGCCGGTCCACACCGGGGAGCTGTTTTTT	CAWMPVHTGELFF	.	TRBV30	.	TRBJ2-2
TGTGCCAGCAGTTTCGCCGAGGGGTTCGCTGAAGCTTTCTTT	CASSFAEGFAEAFF	.	TRBV7-9	.	TRBJ1-1
TGTGCCAGCAGTGAACAGGGATATGGCTACTCTGGAAACACCATATATTTT	CASSEQGYGYSGNTIYF	.	TRBV27	.	TRBJ1-3
TGTGCCAGCAGCTTAGTTCCCATTGGTTTCGAGGGAAGCGAGCAGTACTTC	CASSLVPIGFEGSEQYF	.	TRBV11-2	.	TRBJ2-7
TGTGCCAGCAGCGTAAGAACTAGCGGGGGAGATTTCACAGATACGCAGTATTTT	CASSVRTSGGDFTDTQYF	.	TRBV9	TRBD2	TRBJ2-3
TGCGCCAGCAGCTTGAGGGAGGGGAACACTGAAGCTTTCTTT	CASSLREGNTEAFF	.	TRBV5-1	.	TRBJ1-1
TGTGCCAGCAGTTACTCCCCAGGGGCCTATGGCTACACCTTC	CASSYSPGAYGYTF	.	TRBV6-5	.	TRBJ1-2
TGCGCCAGCAGCCAAGGGACTAGCACCTACGAGCAGTACTTC	CASSQGTSTYEQYF	.	TRBV4-3	TRBD2	TRBJ2-7
TGTGCCAGCAGCACGGGGCGGCCTCCTAACGAGCAGTACTTC	CASSTGRPPNEQYF	.	TRBV7-9	.	TRBJ2-7
TGCGCCAGCAGCCAACGGACAGGGACCCCAGAGACCCAGTACTTC	CASSQRTGTPETQYF	.	TRBV4-1	TRBD1	TRBJ2-5
TGTGCCAGCAGCCAATTCCCGGGACAGGAGTTTTTCTTC	CASSQFPGQEFFF	.	TRBV14	TRBD1	TRBJ2-1